Given below is one T cell receptor (beta chain) in context. The target antigen is unknown. This sample is part of a study of cytomegalovirus exposure and HLA in healthy donors. Overall study context: Early released data had roughly 81 million unique TCRs, all coming from HLA-typed donors. General study points: The study listed approximately 170 cytomegalovirus-associated TCR beta chains.

Researchers ran the PCR with 60 Vbeta and 13 Jbeta primers. Measured with immunoSEQ multiplex PCR; TCRdb has only the in-frame clones, and not every one. The sample shows 200,000 to 250,000 clones, over 60% of them seen only once. This TCR was sampled from a young man in good health and CMV-seronegative. Source material: PBMCs.

The CDR3 DNA follows: TGTGCCAGCAGTCACCGGGACTACCCTAGGGATGAGCAGTTCTTC. Encoded protein: CASSHRDYPRDEQFF. V usage is TRBV27 and J usage is TRBJ2-1; 7 positions match TRBD2. CDR3 length: 15 residues. Germline V CDR1 and CDR2: MNHEY, SMNVEV (reference sequence). The V gene end was trimmed by 5 bases and the J gene end by 8 bases; junction bases not matched to a gene: 12.